The 9 T cell receptor beta chains listed next were all sequenced from one sample in a study of blood T cell repertoires in COVID-19. Sequencing used immunoSEQ multiplex PCR; TCRdb keeps in-frame clones, though not all of them. The repertoire holds fewer than 350,000 clones, with around 90% as singletons. Sequenced: peripheral blood. The source of these receptors is a woman younger than 45 with COVID-19, enrolled during active disease.

The J gene is TRBJ2-7, the V gene TRBV9; TRBD2 matches 7 bases. With V trimmed by 0 bases and J by 4 bases, 7 bases remained unmatched. Germline assignment: CDR1 SGDLS and CDR2 YYNGEE. The CDR3 covers 15 residues. The CDR3 is CASSVGGTTLYEQYF. The CDR3 coding sequence is TGTGCCAGCAGCGTAGGCGGGACTACCTTGTACGAGCAGTACTTC.

V gene TRBV30 combines with J gene TRBJ2-7; 12 bases align to TRBD1. This CDR3 region has 14 residues. The V and J ends lost 3 bases and 6 bases, in that order; junction bases with no gene match: 6. In germline, CDR1 is GTSNPN, CDR2 SVGIG (reference sequence). CDR3 in DNA: TGTGCCTGGAGGACCGGGACAGGGGGCTCCGAGCAGTACTTC. Translation gives CAWRTGTGGSEQYF. Supplemented by reference TRBV30 and TRBJ2-7, the full variable domain reads SQTIHQWPATLVQPVGSPLSLECTVEGTSNPNLYWYRQAAGRGLQLLFYSVGIGQISSEVPQNLSASRPQDRQFILSSKKLLLSDSGFYLCAWRTGTGGSEQYFGPGTRLTVT.

The chain recombines TRBV3-1 (or the pseudogene TRBV3-2) with TRBJ1-3; 7 nucleotides agree with TRBD1. Per germline, CDR1 LGHDT and CDR2 YNNKEL (reference sequence). The CDR3 is 14 amino acids. V gave up 7 bases and J gave up 0 bases; unmatched junction bases: 3. CDR3 in amino acids: CASTRQGSGNTIYF. The CDR3 DNA reads TGTGCCAGCACCAGACAGGGCTCTGGAAACACCATATATTTT.

The chain has TRBV24-1 and TRBJ2-5; D perhaps matches TRBD2 (7 bases). CDR1 and CDR2 from the germline V gene are KGHDR and SFDVKD. V was shortened by 3 bases and J by 4 bases, with 20 bases between the two germline ends. The CDR3 is made up of 17 amino acids. The CDR3 loop is CATSDPGLAGARETQYF. For the CDR3, the DNA is TGTGCCACCAGTGATCCCGGGCTTGCGGGGGCCCGAGAGACCCAGTACTTC.

The chain employs TRBV5-4 and TRBJ1-6, with D tentatively TRBD1 (5 bases). V lost 5 bases and J lost 7, with 16 bases in between. This CDR3 has 15 amino acids. CDR1 is SGHNT, CDR2 YYREEE, per germline (reference sequence). The CDR3 nucleotides read TGTGCCAGCAGACCCAGGGTACCGATGAATTCACCCCTCCACTTT. This codes for CASRPRVPMNSPLHF.

The V and J genes are TRBV5-1 and TRBJ2-3, with D uncertain. This CDR3 contains 14 residues. Trimming stripped 5 bases from V and 0 bases from J, with 10 bases between. Germline V CDR1 and CDR2: SGHRS, YFSETQ. CDR3 sequence: CASRLRHSTDTQYF. CDR3 sequence (DNA): TGCGCCAGCAGGTTGAGACATAGCACAGATACGCAGTATTTT.

CDR3 nucleotide sequence: TGTGCCTGGAGCACGGCCGGGGGGAGCAATCAGCCCCAGCATTTT. It codes for CAWSTAGGSNQPQHF. The chain is built from TRBV30 and TRBJ1-5; D is perhaps TRBD1 (5 bases). The CDR3 runs to 15 residues. Trimming shortened V by 3 bases and J by 1 base, and 13 bases separated the two germline ends. The germline V gene encodes CDR1 GTSNPN and CDR2 SVGIG (reference sequence). Full variable domain (rest looked up from reference TRBV30 and TRBJ1-5): SQTIHQWPATLVQPVGSPLSLECTVEGTSNPNLYWYRQAAGRGLQLLFYSVGIGQISSEVPQNLSASRPQDRQFILSSKKLLLSDSGFYLCAWSTAGGSNQPQHFGDGTRLSIL.

The V and J genes are TRBV7-9 and TRBJ2-7, with 7 bases lining up with TRBD2. The V segment lost 5 bases and the J segment 7 bases; nucleotides outside the gene matches: 2. The CDR3 has 11 amino acids. Germline CDR1 SEHNR, CDR2 FQNEAQ (reference sequence). The CDR3 sequence: CASSPGGEQYF. The CDR3 DNA reads TGTGCCAGCAGCCCCGGGGGGGAGCAGTACTTC. Full variable domain (rest looked up from reference TRBV7-9 and TRBJ2-7): DTGVSQNPRHKITKRGQNVTFRCDPISEHNRLYWYRQTLGQGPEFLTYFQNEAQLEKSRLLSDRFSAERPKGSFSTLEIQRTEQGDSAMYLCASSPGGEQYFGPGTRLTVT.

This chain connects TRBV14 to TRBJ1-5; 9 bases line up with TRBD1. Germline CDR1 SGHDN, CDR2 FVKESK. Germline trimming cut 11 bases from V and 0 bases from J; bases unmatched to any gene: 14. The CDR3 runs to 17 residues. The CDR3 DNA sequence: TGTGCCCCCCCCCGGGACAGGGTTACTAATAGCAATCAGCCCCAGCATTTT. Protein product: CAPPRDRVTNSNQPQHF.